The 28 T cell receptor beta chains reported below all come from one sample, sequenced in a study of cytomegalovirus exposure and HLA in healthy donors. PCR involved 60 Vbeta and 13 Jbeta primers. Clones were sequenced by immunoSEQ multiplex PCR, and TCRdb holds only the in-frame ones, with some missing. Of over 85,000 clones listed, 75% to 90% were seen once; the top ten hold approximately 2.8%. The sequenced material came from PBMCs. These receptor sequences come from a middle-aged man in good health and CMV-seronegative.

The chain has TRBV29-1 and TRBJ2-7, with D possibly matching TRBD2 (6 bases). The V end was cut by 3 bases, the J end by 1 base, with 16 bases between. In germline, CDR1 is SQVTM, CDR2 ANQGSEA. The CDR3 is 15 residues long. The CDR3 nucleotides read TGCAGCGTTGATCCCAACCGGGACTGTTCCTACGAGCAGTACTTC. This sequence encodes CSVDPNRDCSYEQYF.

This chain joins TRBV27 and TRBJ1-1; D gene unclear. Deletions cut 5 bases from V and 11 bases from J, with 18 bases between. Germline V gene sequence: CDR1 MNHEY, CDR2 SMNVEV (reference sequence). CDR3 length: 13 amino acids. The CDR3, as DNA: TGTGCCAGCAGTAGGGCGGCCCTTTGGGAGGCTTTCTTT. Residues: CASSRAALWEAFF.

The chain has TRBV4-1 and TRBJ1-1; unclear D gene. V was shortened by 4 bases and J by 4 bases, with 7 bases between the two germline ends. Per the germline V gene, CDR1 is MGHRA and CDR2 is YSYEKL. CDR3 length: 12 amino acids. CDR3 amino acids: CASSPSGTEAFF. CDR3 coding DNA: TGCGCCAGCAGCCCCTCGGGCACTGAAGCTTTCTTT.

The chain couples TRBV27 to TRBJ2-7, with D possibly TRBD2 on 5 matching bases. Between the trimmed V and J ends, which lost 6 bases and 1 base, there was a span of 13 bases. CDR3 length: 14 residues. The germline gives CDR1 MNHEY, CDR2 SMNVEV (reference sequence). CDR3 coding DNA: TGTGCCAGCAGCCCACTCGGCGGGTCCTACGAGCAGTACTTC. Protein sequence: CASSPLGGSYEQYF.

This chain joins TRBV10-1 and TRBJ2-5; possible D gene TRBD1, 6 bases. Trimming took off 3 bases at V and 5 bases at J, with 16 bases between the two ends. The germline V gene encodes CDR1 WNHNN and CDR2 SYGVQD (reference sequence). The CDR3 spans 15 residues. DNA for the CDR3: TGCGCCAGCAGTGACTCAGACAGGTTAGGGGAGACCCAGTACTTC. Protein product: CASSDSDRLGETQYF.

This chain links TRBV30 with TRBJ2-2; tentative D call: TRBD2 (6 bases). The CDR3 length is 13 residues. CDR1 and CDR2 (germline): GTSNPN, SVGIG (reference sequence). Trimming took off 3 bases at V and 5 bases at J, with 10 bases between the two ends. DNA of the CDR3: TGTGCCTGGAGCTCGGGAGTGACCGGGGAGCTGTTTTTT. Protein sequence: CAWSSGVTGELFF.

This clone was observed a handful of times. This chain uses TRBV4-1 with TRBJ1-2; no reliable D call. The ends were cut back, 4 bases at V and 4 bases at J, with 10 bases in the middle. Germline V CDR1 and CDR2: MGHRA, YSYEKL. The CDR3 has 13 amino acids. CDR3 loop: CASSLKAGYGYTF. CDR3 nucleotide sequence: TGCGCCAGCAGCCTCAAGGCGGGCTATGGCTACACCTTC.

The chain joins TRBV12-5 to TRBJ2-5; 14 bases match TRBD2. Germline trimming cut 3 bases from V and 3 bases from J; bases unmatched to any gene: 6. Germline CDR1 is LGHNT and CDR2 is FRNRAP. The CDR3 is made up of 17 amino acids. CDR3 loop: CASGFSPGLAGEETQYF. The CDR3 DNA sequence: TGTGCTAGTGGTTTCTCTCCGGGACTAGCGGGGGAAGAGACCCAGTACTTC.

The chain links TRBV2 to TRBJ2-7, with TRBD1 as a possible D gene (6 bases). This CDR3 comprises 15 residues. Germline V CDR1 and CDR2: SNHLY, FYNNEI. V was clipped by 8 bases and J by 2 bases, with 19 bases between them. The CDR3 region has the DNA TGTGCCAGCCGAGTCACCGGGACACCCGCCTACGAGCAGTACTTC. This encodes CASRVTGTPAYEQYF.

The DNA for the CDR3 is TGTGCCAGCAGCTTGGGGACAGACTACAATGAGCAGTTCTTC. The encoded protein is CASSLGTDYNEQFF. The genes are TRBV5-6 and TRBJ2-1; a weak D match, TRBD1 (6 bases). The CDR3 has 14 residues. V lost 0 bases and J lost 3, with 7 bases in between. Germline V gene lookup returns CDR1 SGHDT and CDR2 YYEEEE.

This clone has only a few counts. This specimen includes other DNA sequences encoding the same CDR3. The CDR3 here is CASSLDRVNTEAFF. The CDR3 coding sequence is TGTGCCAGCAGCTTGGACAGGGTGAACACTGAAGCTTTCTTT. The chain links TRBV7-3 to TRBJ1-1, with TRBD1 matching over 8 bases. The CDR3 covers 14 residues. Germline loops: CDR1 SGHTA, CDR2 FQGTGA. J was trimmed by 0 bases and V by 3 bases; bases with no gene match: 0. Variable domain in full (rest from reference TRBV7-3 and TRBJ1-1): GAGVSQTPSNKVTEKGKYVELRCDPISGHTALYWYRQSLGQGPEFLIYFQGTGAADDSGLPNDRFFAVRPEGSVSTLKIQRTERGDSAVYLCASSLDRVNTEAFFGQGTRLTVV.

This clone was detected a few times. This chain joins TRBV5-5 and TRBJ2-5, with 8 bases that match TRBD2. V lost 0 bases, J lost 5 bases, and 3 bases stayed unmatched. CDR3 length: 14 amino acids. Per germline, CDR1 SGHKS and CDR2 YYEKEE (reference sequence). The CDR3 DNA follows: TGTGCCAGCAGCTTGGTAGCGGGGAGGGAGACCCAGTACTTC. Its protein product is CASSLVAGRETQYF.

This chain joins TRBV18 and TRBJ1-5; 10 nucleotides align to TRBD1. The CDR3 has 17 amino acids. Germline CDR1 is KGHSH and CDR2 is LQKENI. V dropped 4 bases and J dropped 7; count of bases not matched to a gene: 13. The CDR3 region is CASSQTRRQGARQPQHF. Written as DNA, the CDR3 is TGTGCCAGCTCACAGACGCGTAGACAGGGGGCGCGGCAGCCCCAGCATTTT.

CDR3 protein: CASSPRQGATNEKLFF. CDR3 bases: TGTGCCAGCAGCCCCCGACAGGGGGCAACTAATGAAAAACTGTTTTTT. This chain links TRBV5-6 with TRBJ1-4; 9 nucleotides agree with TRBD1. The CDR3 consists of 16 residues. V was pared by 4 bases and J by 0 bases, with 4 bases of the junction left unmatched. The germline gives CDR1 SGHDT, CDR2 YYEEEE.

The V gene is TRBV7-9, the J gene TRBJ2-7, with 8 bases lining up with TRBD1. V dropped 4 bases and J dropped 7; count of bases not matched to a gene: 9. The CDR3 contains 14 residues. CDR1 SEHNR and CDR2 FQNEAQ come from the germline V gene (reference sequence). The CDR3 sequence: CASSSGGQGGEQYF. The CDR3 DNA reads as TGTGCCAGCAGCTCGGGCGGACAGGGTGGAGAGCAGTACTTC.

The J gene is TRBJ2-2, the V gene TRBV19; D is unclear. Trimming shortened V by 4 bases and J by 4 bases, and 10 bases separated the two germline ends. The germline gives CDR1 LNHDA, CDR2 SQIVND (reference sequence). This CDR3 is built from 14 residues. The CDR3 spells CASSTVGLTGELFF. The CDR3 coding sequence is TGTGCCAGTAGTACCGTCGGTCTCACCGGGGAGCTGTTTTTT. Full variable domain (outside the CDR3, taken from reference TRBV19 and TRBJ2-2): DGGITQSPKYLFRKEGQNVTLSCEQNLNHDAMYWYRQDPGQGLRLIYYSQIVNDFQKGDIAEGYSVSREKKESFPLTVTSAQKNPTAFYLCASSTVGLTGELFFGEGSRLTVL.

The chain has TRBV7-3 and TRBJ2-6; D might be TRBD1 (6 bases). CDR3 length: 16 residues. Germline CDR1 and CDR2: SGHTA and FQGTGA. V was clipped by 5 bases and J by 4 bases, with 15 bases between them. CDR3: CASSGYRVFGANVLTF. The CDR3 DNA is TGTGCCAGCAGCGGTTACAGGGTATTCGGGGCCAACGTCCTGACTTTC.

The rearrangement uses TRBV5-6 and TRBJ2-7; TRBD1 agrees at 8 bases. Per germline, CDR1 SGHDT and CDR2 YYEEEE. The CDR3 length is 13 residues. The ends lost 3 bases at V and 6 bases at J; junction bases unmatched: 5. In DNA, the CDR3 is TGTGCCAGCAGCTGGCAGGGGGCACGCGAGCAGTACTTC. Translation: CASSWQGAREQYF.

This clone showed up just once. The V call is TRBV5-1, the J call TRBJ1-3; unclear D gene. The CDR3 spans 16 residues. The germline V gene has CDR1 SGHRS and CDR2 YFSETQ. Trimming left V 4 bases short and J 0 bases short, with 14 bases between. CDR3 nucleotide sequence: TGCGCCAGCAGCCGGGGTCCGGCGAGCTCTGGAAACACCATATATTTT. Its translation is CASSRGPASSGNTIYF. Combining the CDR3 with reference TRBV5-1 and TRBJ1-3 gives the whole variable domain KAGVTQTPRYLIKTRGQQVTLSCSPISGHRSVSWYQQTPGQGLQFLFEYFSETQRNKGNFPGRFSGRQFSNSRSEMNVSTLELGDSALYLCASSRGPASSGNTIYFGEGSWLTVV.

This clone was picked up one time. This chain links TRBV6-1 with TRBJ2-7; 12 bases fit TRBD2. Germline CDR1 reads MNHNS; CDR2 reads SASEGT. J lost 6 bases, V lost 4 bases, and 4 bases had no gene match. The CDR3 extends over 14 amino acids. The CDR3 is CASSALAGGPEQYF. In DNA, the CDR3 is TGTGCCAGCAGTGCGCTAGCGGGGGGGCCCGAGCAGTACTTC.

The V gene is TRBV11-3, the J gene TRBJ1-1, with D perhaps TRBD1 (5 bases). The CDR3 length is 13 residues. The V end was cut by 3 bases, the J end by 11 bases, with 16 bases between. Per the germline V gene, CDR1 is SGHNT and CDR2 is YENEEA. The CDR3 here is CASSLGSGGKAFF. In nucleotides, the CDR3 is TGTGCCAGCAGCTTGGGCTCCGGGGGGAAGGCTTTCTTT.

V is TRBV18 and J is TRBJ1-5; unclear D gene. CDR3 length: 15 residues. Germline V CDR1 and CDR2: KGHSH, LQKENI. Trimming pared 3 bases from V and 6 bases from J, leaving 15 bases between. The chain's CDR3 is CASSPDSSRAQPQHF. The CDR3 region has the DNA TGTGCCAGCTCACCCGACTCAAGTCGAGCTCAGCCCCAGCATTTT. Using reference TRBV18 and TRBJ1-5 for the parts outside the CDR3, the full variable domain is NAGVMQNPRHLVRRRGQEARLRCSPMKGHSHVYWYRQLPEEGLKFMVYLQKENIIDESGMPKERFSAEFPKEGPSILRIQQVVRGDSAAYFCASSPDSSRAQPQHFGDGTRLSIL.

DNA for the CDR3: TGTGCCAGCAGTTACTCGATGGGGGGGGCGGGGTACGAGCAGTACTTC. The encoded protein is CASSYSMGGAGYEQYF. The chain links TRBV6-6 to TRBJ2-7, with TRBD2 as a possible D gene (7 bases). In germline, CDR1 is MNHNY, CDR2 SVGAGI (reference sequence). The CDR3 totals 16 residues. The V gene lost 0 bases and the J gene lost 4 bases, with 16 bases spanning the gap.

This chain connects TRBV5-4 to TRBJ2-1, with a possible D match to TRBD2 (5 bases). Germline CDR1 SGHNT, CDR2 YYREEE (reference sequence). With 0 bases removed from V and 12 bases from J, the gap between germline ends came to 22 bases. The CDR3 extends over 16 amino acids. The CDR3 sequence: CASSLASMGALDGQFF. As DNA, the CDR3 is TGTGCCAGCAGCTTGGCTTCGATGGGAGCCTTGGATGGGCAGTTCTTC.

The gene calls are TRBV7-8 and TRBJ2-6, with D tentatively TRBD2 (8 bases). V was clipped by 7 bases and J by 1 base, with 20 bases between them. The CDR3 is 18 amino acids. Germline CDR1 SGHVS, CDR2 FQNEAQ. The CDR3 reads CASTTGGRGRSGANVLTF. CDR3 DNA sequence: TGTGCCAGCACCACGGGGGGGAGGGGGCGGTCTGGGGCCAACGTCCTGACTTTC. Full variable domain (remainder filled in from reference TRBV7-8 and TRBJ2-6): GAGVSQSPRYKVAKRGQDVALRCDPISGHVSLFWYQQALGQGPEFLTYFQNEAQLDKSGLPSDRFFAERPEGSVSTLKIQRTQQEDSAVYLCASTTGGRGRSGANVLTFGAGSRLTVL.

V usage is TRBV5-1 and J usage is TRBJ1-4; a weak D match, TRBD1 (6 bases). Between the trimmed V and J ends, which lost 4 bases and 0 bases, there was a span of 19 bases. The CDR3 has 18 residues. Germline CDR1 is SGHRS and CDR2 is YFSETQ. CDR3 DNA: TGCGCCAGCAGCCCCGCTGTTGTAGGGGGAACAACTAATGAAAAACTGTTTTTT. Translating it yields CASSPAVVGGTTNEKLFF.

This clone was counted only a few times. The V call is TRBV13, the J call TRBJ2-5, with 15 positions matching TRBD2. The CDR3 is 17 residues long. The V gene's germline CDR1 is PRHDT and CDR2 FYEKMQ (reference sequence). The V segment lost 4 bases and the J segment 4 bases; nucleotides outside the gene matches: 7. The CDR3, as DNA: TGTGCCAGCAGCTCCGGACTAGCGGGGGGGCCGTCAGAGACCCAGTACTTC. This codes for CASSSGLAGGPSETQYF.

The chain links TRBV18 to TRBJ2-3; D perhaps matches TRBD2 (6 bases). CDR1 is KGHSH and CDR2 is LQKENI in the germline V gene. Trimming took off 3 bases at V and 0 bases at J, with 10 bases between the two ends. This CDR3 spans 15 amino acids. CDR3 sequence (DNA): TGTGCCAGCTCACCCTCAGGGACTAGCACAGATACGCAGTATTTT. Translated: CASSPSGTSTDTQYF.